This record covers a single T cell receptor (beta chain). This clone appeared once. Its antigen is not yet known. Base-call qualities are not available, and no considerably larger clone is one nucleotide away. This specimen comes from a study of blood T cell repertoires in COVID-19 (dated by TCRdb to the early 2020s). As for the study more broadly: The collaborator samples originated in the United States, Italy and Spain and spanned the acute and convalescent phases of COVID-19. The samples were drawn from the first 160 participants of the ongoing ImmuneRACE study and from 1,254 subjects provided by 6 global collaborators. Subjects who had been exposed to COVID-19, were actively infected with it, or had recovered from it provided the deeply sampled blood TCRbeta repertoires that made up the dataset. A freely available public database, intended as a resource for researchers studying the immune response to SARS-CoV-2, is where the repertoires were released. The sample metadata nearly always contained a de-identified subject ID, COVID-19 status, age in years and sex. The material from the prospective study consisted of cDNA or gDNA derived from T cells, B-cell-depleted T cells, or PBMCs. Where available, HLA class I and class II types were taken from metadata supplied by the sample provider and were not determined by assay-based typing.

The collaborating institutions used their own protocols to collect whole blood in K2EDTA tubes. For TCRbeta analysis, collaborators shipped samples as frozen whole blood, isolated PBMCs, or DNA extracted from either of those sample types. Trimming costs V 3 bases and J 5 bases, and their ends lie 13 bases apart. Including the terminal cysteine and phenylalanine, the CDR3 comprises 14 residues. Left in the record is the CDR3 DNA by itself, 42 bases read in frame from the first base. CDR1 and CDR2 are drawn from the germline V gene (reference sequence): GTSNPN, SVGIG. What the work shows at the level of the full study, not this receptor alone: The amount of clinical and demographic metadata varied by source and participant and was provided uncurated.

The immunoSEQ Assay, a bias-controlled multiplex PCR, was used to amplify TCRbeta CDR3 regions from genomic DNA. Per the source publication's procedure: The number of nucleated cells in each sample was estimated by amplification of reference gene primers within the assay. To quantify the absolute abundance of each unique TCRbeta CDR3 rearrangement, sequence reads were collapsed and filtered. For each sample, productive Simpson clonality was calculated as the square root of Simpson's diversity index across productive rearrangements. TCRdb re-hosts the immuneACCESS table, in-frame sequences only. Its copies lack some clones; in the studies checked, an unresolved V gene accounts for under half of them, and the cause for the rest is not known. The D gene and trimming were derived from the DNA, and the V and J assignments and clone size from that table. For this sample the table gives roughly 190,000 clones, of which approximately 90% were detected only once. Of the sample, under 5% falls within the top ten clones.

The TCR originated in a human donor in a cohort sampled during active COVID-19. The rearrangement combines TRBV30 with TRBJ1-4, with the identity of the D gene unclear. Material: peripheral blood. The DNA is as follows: TGTGCCTGGAGCCGACCCGGGAAGAATGAAAAACTGTTTTTT. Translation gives CAWSRPGKNEKLFF.